The entry below describes one TCR beta chain. The record originates from a study of Tregs in tolerant kidney transplant recipients. The repertoire was sequenced with immunoSEQ multiplex PCR; TCRdb's copy has only in-frame clones and lacks some. The data contain hundreds of thousands of clones, about four fifths of them seen just once; the ten biggest clones take up under 0.65%. Trimming removed 5 bases at V and 1 base at J, with 12 bases between. The CDR3 runs to 15 residues. Per the germline V gene, CDR1 is LNHDA and CDR2 is SQIVND (reference sequence). The gene calls are TRBV19 and TRBJ1-5; weak D call: TRBD1 (5 bases). Material: CD4+ T cells from blood. The receptor comes from a human donor in good health. The CDR3 is CASSPARESNQPQHF. The DNA of the CDR3 is TGTGCCAGTAGTCCTGCCAGGGAAAGCAATCAGCCCCAGCATTTT.